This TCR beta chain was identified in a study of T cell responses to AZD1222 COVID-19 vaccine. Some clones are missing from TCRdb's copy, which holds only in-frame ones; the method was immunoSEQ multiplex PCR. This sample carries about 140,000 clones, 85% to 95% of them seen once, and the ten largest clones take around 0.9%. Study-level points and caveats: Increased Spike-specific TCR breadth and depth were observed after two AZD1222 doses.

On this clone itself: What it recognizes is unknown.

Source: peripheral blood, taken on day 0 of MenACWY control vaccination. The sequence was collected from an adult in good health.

CDR3: CAISESSAVLDGYTF. The CDR3 DNA is TGTGCCATCAGTGAGTCGAGTGCAGTTTTGGATGGCTACACCTTC. The V gene is TRBV10-3, the J gene TRBJ1-2; D remains unclear. Per germline, CDR1 ENHRY and CDR2 SYGVKD. The CDR3 runs to 15 residues. Trimming took off 0 bases at V and 6 bases at J, with 14 bases between the two ends.